This TCR beta chain comes out of a study of resident and recirculating memory T cells in vitiligo. For the study at large: Epidermis came from shave biopsies of lesional and nonlesional sites, plus PBMCs.

Some clones are missing from TCRdb's copy, which holds only in-frame ones; the method was immunoSEQ multiplex PCR. The sample yields around 40,000 clones, nearly 95% seen once. Anyone treated within the previous three months was excluded. The clonotype was recovered from a male donor with vitiligo. The material sequenced was blood.

The CDR3 sequence is CASSQGPGGAGYGYTF. CDR3 DNA: TGCGCCAGCAGCCAAGGACCAGGGGGCGCGGGCTATGGCTACACCTTC. This sequence joins TRBV4-1 and TRBJ1-2; 8 nucleotides align to TRBD1. V lost 1 base and J lost 4; bases outside the gene matches: 8. The CDR3 consists of 16 residues. The germline V gene encodes CDR1 MGHRA and CDR2 YSYEKL.